The 13 T cell receptor beta chains in this list originate from one sample, sequenced in a study of Graves' ophthalmopathy and Graves' hyperthyroidism. Investigators amplified TCR beta CDR3 regions from RNA transcripts. Following a first-round RT-PCR that used HTBI primers, a second-round multiplex PCR was carried out. TCRdb reprocessed the multiplex PCR reads with MiXCR, giving one entry per CDR3 protein. Found here are over a million distinct CDR3 sequences, about 36% of them singletons; the top ten hold 11%. Input material: peripheral blood or thyroid tissue (not recorded which). Receptors originate from an adult man with Graves' hyperthyroidism.

This rearrangement joins TRBV7-9 to TRBJ2-2; D is possibly TRBD1 (5 bases). Germline-derived CDR1 and CDR2 are SEHNR and FQNEAQ (reference sequence). Trimming removed 5 bases from V and 4 bases from J, with 14 bases in between. The CDR3 extends over 15 amino acids. Here the CDR3 reads CASSPTTGTTGELFF. The CDR3 DNA reads TGTGCCAGCAGCCCCACCACAGGAACCACCGGGGAGCTGTTTTTT.

This clonotype has a handful of counts. The J gene is TRBJ2-6, the V gene TRBV7-2, with 10 bases lining up with TRBD1. V was pared by 4 bases and J by 4 bases, with 7 bases of the junction left unmatched. Germline values: CDR1 SGHTA, CDR2 FQGNSA. CDR3 size: 17 residues. The CDR3 is CASSSRDRGRGANVLTF. DNA for the CDR3: TGTGCCAGCAGCTCCCGGGACAGGGGTAGGGGGGCCAACGTCCTGACTTTC.

In this sample, this clonotype turned up many times. The gene calls are TRBV20-1 and TRBJ2-6; D assignment may be TRBD1 or TRBD2 (5 bases each). This CDR3 is built from 16 residues. Trimming removed 3 bases from V and 0 bases from J, with 12 bases in between. The germline V gene has CDR1 DFQATT and CDR2 SNEGSKA (reference sequence). Here the CDR3 reads CSASSGTDSGANVLTF. CDR3 in DNA: TGCAGTGCTAGTTCCGGGACGGACTCTGGGGCCAACGTCCTGACTTTC.

This clonotype was observed many times. This chain uses TRBV19 with TRBJ1-2; D not certain. The V end was cut by 8 bases, the J end by 5 bases, with 15 bases between. CDR1 and CDR2 (germline): LNHDA, SQIVND (reference sequence). This CDR3 region has 13 residues. DNA for the CDR3: TGTGCCAGTGGTTTTACAGCATATTATGGCTACACCTTC. Encoded protein: CASGFTAYYGYTF.

This clonotype has ten or more counts. This chain links TRBV15 with TRBJ2-6, with D hard to call. Trimming took 4 bases from V and 0 from J, leaving 4 bases between them. Germline values: CDR1 LNHNV, CDR2 YYDKDF (reference sequence). The CDR3 is 14 amino acids. The CDR3 region has the DNA TGTGCCACCAGCACAGGCTCTGGGGCCAACGTCCTGACTTTC. It translates to CATSTGSGANVLTF.

This clonotype was seen ten or more times. The rearrangement uses TRBV4-3 and TRBJ1-6; weak D call: TRBD1 (5 bases). With 0 bases removed from V and 7 bases from J, the gap between germline ends came to 7 bases. The CDR3 covers 14 residues. CDR1 and CDR2 from the germline V gene are LGHNA and YSLEER. The CDR3 spells CASSQDRVNSPLHF. CDR3 bases: TGCGCCAGCAGCCAAGACAGGGTGAATTCACCCCTCCACTTT.

This clonotype was counted between two and nine times. Here the CDR3 DNA reads TGTGCCACCAGCAGAGGGGTGTTGCCTAGCACAGATACGCAGTATTTT. It specifies CATSRGVLPSTDTQYF. The chain recombines TRBV15 with TRBJ2-3; D remains unclear. The CDR3 is 16 residues long. The germline CDR1 and CDR2 sequences are LNHNV and YYDKDF (reference sequence). V lost 1 base to trimming and J lost 0 bases, with 11 bases between them. Full variable domain (remainder filled in from reference TRBV15 and TRBJ2-3): DAMVIQNPRYQVTQFGKPVTLSCSQTLNHNVMYWYQQKSSQAPKLLFHYYDKDFNNEADTPDNFQSRRPNTSFCFLDIRSPGLGDTAMYLCATSRGVLPSTDTQYFGPGTRLTVL.

This clonotype was seen ten or more times. The chain joins TRBV19 to TRBJ1-1; D is unresolved. This CDR3 is 12 amino acids long. Per the germline V gene, CDR1 is LNHDA and CDR2 is SQIVND (reference sequence). V was shortened by 3 bases and J by 6 bases, with 8 bases between the two germline ends. The CDR3 loop reads CASSIPRAEAFF. Written as DNA, the CDR3 is TGTGCCAGTAGTATCCCTAGGGCTGAAGCTTTCTTT.

This clonotype appeared many times. This sequence joins TRBV5-8 and TRBJ1-6; 7 bases are a match to TRBD1. Germline loops: CDR1 SGHTS, CDR2 YDEGEE. The CDR3 covers 15 residues. V was clipped by 1 base and J by 9 bases; unmatched bases: 7. As DNA, the CDR3 is TGTGCCAGCAGCTTGACTCAGGGGGAGAGTTCACCCCTCCACTTT. Translation gives CASSLTQGESSPLHF. Full variable domain (rest looked up from reference TRBV5-8 and TRBJ1-6): EAGVTQSPTHLIKTRGQQATLRCSPISGHTSVYWYQQALGLGLQFLLWYDEGEERNRGNFPPRFSGRQFPNYSSELNVNALELEDSALYLCASSLTQGESSPLHFGNGTRLTVT.

The genes are TRBV29-1 and TRBJ2-5; D is possibly TRBD1 (5 bases). Germline V CDR1 and CDR2: SQVTM, ANQGSEA. V lost 4 bases and J lost 9, with 18 bases in between. There are 13 residues in the CDR3. The CDR3 bases are TGCAGCGTTGTTGGGGCCCTAAATCAGCCCCAGTACTTC. Amino acid sequence: CSVVGALNQPQYF.

This clonotype showed up just a few times. The V and J genes are TRBV5-4 and TRBJ2-7; tentatively, D is TRBD1 (5 bases). CDR1 SGHNT and CDR2 YYREEE come from the germline V gene (reference sequence). The CDR3 has 15 amino acids. V lost 0 bases and J 2 bases, leaving 12 bases between the germline ends. The CDR3 protein is CASSLETQGPYEQYF. The CDR3 DNA sequence: TGTGCCAGCAGCTTGGAGACTCAGGGCCCCTACGAGCAGTACTTC.

The chain recombines TRBV20-1 with TRBJ2-7, with D tentatively TRBD2 (6 bases). CDR1 DFQATT and CDR2 SNEGSKA come from the germline V gene (reference sequence). V was clipped by 5 bases and J by 0 bases, with 14 bases between them. This CDR3 region has 14 residues. CDR3 in amino acids: CSASAGSISYEQYF. The CDR3 DNA follows: TGCAGTGCTTCCGCGGGATCCATCTCCTACGAGCAGTACTTC.

Details on this clonotype: The germline gene is not matched at one end of the junction; a read error may be the cause. The chain joins TRBV9 to TRBJ1-2, with D possibly matching TRBD1 (5 bases). CDR3 length: 16 residues. CDR1 SGDLS and CDR2 YYNGEE come from the germline V gene. CDR3 protein: CAGSAHGAGASRGYTF. The CDR3 DNA reads as TGTGCCGGCAGCGCTCACGGCGCCGGGGCCTCGCGGGGCTACACCTTC.